Following are 5 T cell receptor beta chains from one sample sequenced in a study of cytomegalovirus exposure and HLA in healthy donors. The primer mix had 60 Vbeta and 13 Jbeta primers. Measured with immunoSEQ multiplex PCR; TCRdb has only the in-frame clones, and not every one. Counted here are about 230,000 clones, roughly 79% occurring once; the ten biggest clones make up 0.58%. Sequenced: PBMCs. The source of these receptors is a woman aged 40 to 50 in good health and CMV-seronegative.

This chain joins TRBV19 and TRBJ2-2; weak D call: TRBD2 (6 bases). The CDR3 spans 13 residues. The V end was cut by 3 bases, the J end by 7 bases, with 9 bases between. CDR1 LNHDA and CDR2 SQIVND come from the germline V gene (reference sequence). CDR3 loop: CASSMGGVGELFF. CDR3 nucleotide sequence: TGTGCCAGTAGTATGGGAGGCGTCGGGGAGCTGTTTTTT.

The chain recombines TRBV19 with TRBJ1-1, with 9 positions matching TRBD1. The CDR3 length is 14 residues. V shed 3 bases and J 5 bases; nucleotides not matched to a gene: 4. CDR1 is LNHDA, CDR2 SQIVND, per germline (reference sequence). In nucleotides, the CDR3 is TGTGCCAGTAGTATTGGGGGACAGGGTACTGAAGCTTTCTTT. It specifies CASSIGGQGTEAFF.

There are a few counts of this clone. This rearrangement joins TRBV12-5 to TRBJ1-5; D not resolved. The CDR3 is made up of 13 amino acids. Germline CDR1 and CDR2: LGHNT and FRNRAP. Deletions cut 6 bases from V and 4 bases from J, with 10 bases between. CDR3 in amino acids: CASGLGRNQPQHF. Here the CDR3 DNA reads TGTGCTAGTGGACTCGGGAGGAATCAGCCCCAGCATTTT.

The chain carries TRBV6-5 and TRBJ1-1; 8 bases are a match to TRBD1. Germline V gene sequence: CDR1 MNHEY, CDR2 SVGAGI. This CDR3 region has 13 residues. V was pared by 2 bases and J by 10 bases, with 6 bases of the junction left unmatched. The CDR3 reads CASSYTGGFAAFF. CDR3 bases: TGTGCCAGCAGTTACACAGGGGGTTTTGCAGCTTTCTTT.

The rearrangement links TRBV6-6 to TRBJ2-5, with a tentative D call TRBD2 (6 bases). The CDR3 loop spans 14 amino acids. The germline V gene has CDR1 MNHNY and CDR2 SVGAGI (reference sequence). Trimming took 2 bases from V and 2 from J, leaving 9 bases between them. The CDR3 DNA is TGTGCCAGCAGTTACGGCGGGGTACAAGAGACCCAGTACTTC. Its protein is CASSYGGVQETQYF.